This T cell receptor (beta chain) was captured by sequencing in a study of metastatic and nonmetastatic thyroid tumors (dated by TCRdb to 2020 to 2021). A note on the overall study: The researchers compared repertoires between peripheral blood samples and tumor or nodule tissue samples from patients with malignant or benign thyroid disease.

V is pruned by 1 base and J by 6 bases, leaving 11 bases of the junction without a gene match. The CDR1 and CDR2 encoded by the germline V gene are SGHVS and FQNEAQ. From the cysteine up to the phenylalanine, the CDR3 has a length of 17 residues. Only the CDR3 region is kept as DNA, spanning 51 bases read in frame from base 1. Library generation was performed with PCR. Sequenced using an Illumina HiSeq 4000. The TCR beta-chain CDR3 region of each patient was profiled by high-throughput sequencing. On the study's bioinformatics: The researchers built a classifier to tell apart papillary thyroid cancer patients with distant metastasis, based on CDR3 differences among clinicopathological groups. Repertoire diversity was assessed with the Shannon index, and tumor-blood repertoire similarity with the Morisita-Horn index. The raw public data were reprocessed by TCRdb itself: fastp quality trimming at Q25, MiXCR clonotype calling, in-frame beta chains only. The V and J calls were not made by the authors but by TCRdb's processing. In this sample the table shows approximately 31,000 clones, roughly a fifth of which occur a single time. The top ten clones comprise roughly 22% of the sample.

No treatment had been received by any patient before thyroid surgery. Using T-cell receptor beta sequencing, the researchers looked back retrospectively at clinical samples from patients, gathered between about 2011 and 2019. What the study reported, not specific to this receptor: In both blood and tumor samples, TCR beta diversity was reported to be significantly higher in malignant tumors than in benign nodules.

This clone has more than one count but fewer than ten. Its antigen is unknown. No qualities accompany the bases; no much larger clone lies one base away. This receptor was identified in a female donor with papillary thyroid cancer or a benign thyroid nodule (not recorded which). Some clones in this sample may be carry-over from other donors' samples. Sequencing was done on a sample of blood. This chain joins TRBV7-8 to TRBJ2-1; the junction holds 8 bases that match TRBD2. The DNA is TGTGCCAGCAGCTTAGGAGTCCCCGGGAGGGCCGGCAATGAGCAGTTCTTC. This gives the protein CASSLGVPGRAGNEQFF.